This entry lists 8 T cell receptor beta chains sequenced from one sample in a study of T cell repertoires in cytomegalovirus infection. The antigens of these receptors remain unknown. TCRdb passed the reads through MiXCR, listing each CDR3 protein once. The sample lists approximately 81,000 distinct CDR3 sequences, roughly a quarter seen once, with about 50% in the top ten. The sequenced sample was CD8+ T cells from cultured PBMCs, obtained from culture after CMV antigen stimulation. These receptors all come from a human donor in good health (CMV status not recorded). Some clones in this sample may be carry-over from other donors' samples.

This clonotype has only a few counts. The chain uses TRBV7-9 and TRBJ2-3; tentatively, D is TRBD1 (5 bases). This CDR3 is built from 17 residues. V lost 4 bases and J lost 0, with 17 bases in between. Germline lookup yields CDR1 SEHNR and CDR2 FQNEAQ (reference sequence). CDR3 region: CASSSMGRVASTDTQYF. The CDR3 DNA sequence: TGTGCCAGCAGCTCCATGGGCAGGGTCGCTAGCACAGATACGCAGTATTTT.

V gene TRBV20-1 combines with J gene TRBJ2-2, with unresolved D. V shed 1 base and J shed 1 base, with 4 bases lying between them. Germline V gene lookup returns CDR1 DFQATT and CDR2 SNEGSKA (reference sequence). The CDR3 is 13 amino acids. CDR3 in DNA: TGCAGTGCTAGAGCACTGAACACCGGGGAGCTGTTTTTT. This translates into CSARALNTGELFF.

This clonotype has more than one count but fewer than ten. V usage is TRBV19 and J usage is TRBJ2-1; the match to TRBD2 covers 12 bases. The CDR3 has 15 residues. V was pared by 5 bases and J by 5 bases, with 4 bases of the junction left unmatched. Germline V gene lookup returns CDR1 LNHDA and CDR2 SQIVND (reference sequence). This CDR3 reads CASSSRLAGDNEQFF. The CDR3 DNA reads TGTGCCAGTAGTTCACGACTAGCGGGGGACAATGAGCAGTTCTTC.

The J gene is TRBJ1-2, the V gene TRBV6-5; D is uncertain. The CDR3 loop spans 17 amino acids. The germline CDR1 and CDR2 sequences are MNHEY and SVGAGI. Trimming took off 0 bases at V and 1 base at J, with 15 bases between the two ends. CDR3 loop: CASSYSFQAGLNYGYTF. CDR3 bases: TGTGCCAGCAGTTACTCCTTCCAGGCAGGCCTTAACTATGGCTACACCTTC.

This clonotype was found many times. This chain joins TRBV19 and TRBJ2-1; D possibly corresponds to TRBD1 (5 bases). The ends were cut back, 8 bases at V and 4 bases at J, with 9 bases in the middle. Germline CDR1 and CDR2: LNHDA and SQIVND (reference sequence). The CDR3 consists of 12 residues. The DNA for the CDR3 is TGTGCCAGTGCAAGGGGATACAATGAGCAGTTCTTC. Translated, it gives CASARGYNEQFF.

On this clonotype: A read error is possible here, since a much larger clone lies one base away. Without the conserved terminal phenylalanine or tryptophan, this CDR3 likely stems from a read error. J is TRBJ2-1 and V is TRBV7-2; 7 bases fit TRBD2. The V segment lost 5 bases and the J segment 7 bases; nucleotides outside the gene matches: 5. This CDR3 has 13 amino acids. CDR1 and CDR2 (germline): SGHTA, FQGNSA. The CDR3 DNA is TGTGCCAGCAGCCGGGAGGTAGGGAATGAGCAGTTCTCC. Protein: CASSREVGNEQFS.

This clonotype was recorded at least ten times. The chain is built from TRBV7-2 and TRBJ2-2; D is unresolved. The CDR3 has 13 amino acids. Germline CDR1 is SGHTA and CDR2 is FQGNSA. Deletions cut 0 bases from V and 4 bases from J, with 3 bases between. The CDR3 DNA sequence: TGTGCCAGCAGCTTAGCGGCCACCGGGGAGCTGTTTTTT. The encoded protein is CASSLAATGELFF. Together with reference TRBV7-2 and TRBJ2-2, the CDR3 gives the full variable domain: GAGVSQSPSNKVTEKGKDVELRCDPISGHTALYWYRQSLGQGLEFLIYFQGNSAPDKSGLPSDRFSAERTGGSVSTLTIQRTQQEDSAVYLCASSLAATGELFFGEGSRLTVL.

This clonotype appeared a few times. The chain has TRBV27 and TRBJ2-1; 11 bases map to TRBD2. Germline V gives CDR1 MNHEY, CDR2 SMNVEV (reference sequence). The V segment lost 9 bases and the J segment 3 bases; nucleotides outside the gene matches: 7. CDR3 length equals 15 residues. The CDR3 sequence is CASTSGTSGYNEQFF. The CDR3 DNA is TGTGCCAGTACATCCGGGACTAGCGGCTACAATGAGCAGTTCTTC.